Listed below are T cell receptor beta chains from one sample, sequenced in a study of blood T cells in healthy people across ages. A single record per CDR3 protein comes from TCRdb applying MiXCR to the 5' RACE reads. This table has some 1.1 million distinct CDR3 sequences, more than 30% appearing once. Sequenced: blood. These receptors came from a man between 18 and 29 years old in good health. Both conserved end residues are part of each CDR3. The order of the fields is D gene, V gene, J gene, clone size, CDR3 protein, CDR3 DNA. The D gene is left open where the match is weak. Clone size, where shown, is once, few, many, or a class for clones that have expanded.

.	TRBV20-1	TRBJ2-3	many	CSAMTETDTQYF	TGCAGTGCTATGACGGAGACAGATACGCAGTATTTT
TRBD2	TRBV5-1	TRBJ2-3	few	CASSPQTSGATDTQYF	TGCGCCAGCAGCCCTCAGACTAGCGGGGCCACAGATACGCAGTATTTT
.	TRBV4-3	TRBJ1-1	.	CASSQARTRGEAFF	TGCGCCAGCAGCCAAGCTAGGACGAGGGGTGAAGCTTTCTTT
.	TRBV15	TRBJ1-1	few	CATSRDGLNTEAFF	TGTGCCACCAGCAGGGACGGCTTGAACACTGAAGCTTTCTTT
.	TRBV11-1	TRBJ2-5	once	CASSAPDNEQYF	TGTGCCAGCAGCGCCCCGGACAATGAGCAGTACTTC
.	TRBV13	TRBJ1-1	.	CASSLGEGSDTAEAFF	TGTGCCAGCAGCTTAGGAGAGGGCAGTGACACTGCTGAAGCTTTCTTT
.	TRBV29-1	TRBJ2-3	few	CSVEVRGENTDTQYF	TGCAGCGTTGAAGTTAGGGGGGAGAACACAGATACGCAGTATTTT
.	TRBV12-3/TRBV12-4	TRBJ1-2	many	CASSLGTTYGYTF	TGTGCCAGCAGTTTGGGGACTACTTATGGCTACACCTTC
.	TRBV2	TRBJ2-7	.	CASSIGGDEQYF	TGTGCCAGCAGCATCGGCGGCGACGAGCAGTACTTC
.	TRBV7-3	TRBJ2-7	.	CASSYRTGSDEQYF	TGTGCCAGCAGTTACCGGACTGGTTCGGATGAGCAGTACTTC
.	TRBV30	TRBJ2-7	once	CAWFPLTQSYEQYF	TGTGCCTGGTTTCCGTTAACCCAGTCCTACGAGCAGTACTTC
.	TRBV20-1	TRBJ2-5	few	CSAPGGDRIKNEQYF	TGCAGTGCCCCTGGGGGGGACAGGATCAAAAATGAGCAGTACTTC
.	TRBV4-3	TRBJ1-4	.	CASSQARVNEKLFF	TGCGCCAGCAGCCAAGCTCGGGTAAATGAAAAACTGTTTTTT
TRBD2	TRBV7-2	TRBJ2-3	.	CASSLTFLAGGRTDTQYF	TGTGCCAGCAGCCTAACATTCTTAGCGGGGGGTCGCACAGATACGCAGTATTTT
.	TRBV7-2	TRBJ2-7	.	CASSSRYNEQYF	TGTGCCAGCAGCTCCCGGTACAATGAGCAGTACTTC
.	TRBV20-1	TRBJ2-7	.	CSAREGHSYEQYF	TGCAGTGCTAGAGAGGGACACAGCTACGAGCAGTACTTC
.	TRBV6-2/TRBV6-3	TRBJ2-5	.	CASSYSIQGAQYF	TGTGCCAGCAGTTACTCGATTCAAGGGGCCCAGTACTTC
TRBD2	TRBV6-4	TRBJ2-3	.	CASSYLAGATDTQYF	TGTGCCAGCAGTTATCTAGCGGGGGCCACAGATACGCAGTATTTT
.	TRBV7-9	TRBJ1-1	.	CASVLGNTEAFF	TGTGCCAGCGTATTGGGGAACACTGAAGCTTTCTTT
TRBD1	TRBV12-5	TRBJ2-1	few	CASGLIPGQGYNEQFF	TGTGCTAGTGGTTTGATCCCGGGACAGGGGTATAATGAGCAGTTCTTC
.	TRBV29-1	TRBJ2-3	.	CSVEEDRYPDTQYF	TGCAGCGTTGAAGAAGACAGGTACCCAGATACGCAGTATTTT
.	TRBV5-5	TRBJ2-5	.	CASSLAGTHNEQYF	TGTGCCAGCAGCTTGGCCGGGACACACAATGAGCAGTACTTC
TRBD2	TRBV20-1	TRBJ2-3	few	CSAMSRGGLSDTQYF	TGCAGTGCTATGAGCCGGGGGGGCCTCTCAGATACGCAGTATTTT
TRBD1	TRBV10-2	TRBJ1-5	.	CASWDRVESSNQPQHF	TGCGCCAGCTGGGACAGGGTGGAGAGCAGCAATCAGCCCCAGCATTTT
.	TRBV19	TRBJ1-2	.	CASKQGGVYGYTF	TGTGCCAGTAAACAGGGAGGGGTTTACGGCTACACCTTC
.	TRBV6-2/TRBV6-3	TRBJ2-7	many	CASSQPTGTYEQYF	TGTGCCAGCAGTCAACCGACAGGCACCTACGAGCAGTACTTC
.	TRBV5-1	TRBJ2-5	few	CASTIGETQYF	TGCGCCAGCACCATTGGGGAGACCCAGTACTTC
.	TRBV12-3/TRBV12-4	TRBJ1-1	.	CASSSAFPRRAGTEAFF	TGTGCCAGCAGTTCGGCCTTCCCGCGCAGGGCGGGCACTGAAGCTTTCTTT
.	TRBV9	TRBJ2-3	.	CASSVASLTDRQYF	TGTGCCAGCAGCGTAGCCAGCCTCACAGATAGGCAGTATTTT
.	TRBV20-1	TRBJ1-2	few	CSAEGGGDRYGYTF	TGCAGTGCTGAGGGCGGCGGGGACCGTTATGGCTACACCTTC
.	TRBV29-1	TRBJ1-1	.	CSVGQTLNTEAFF	TGCAGCGTCGGACAGACATTGAACACTGAAGCTTTCTTT
.	TRBV7-9	TRBJ2-5	.	CASSPGQNSREQYF	TGTGCCAGCAGCCCGGGACAAAATTCTCGGGAGCAGTACTTC
.	TRBV12-3/TRBV12-4	TRBJ1-5	.	CASLDGNQPQHF	TGTGCCAGCCTAGATGGCAATCAGCCCCAGCATTTT
.	TRBV10-3	TRBJ2-7	.	CAIRDTYEQYF	TGTGCCATCAGGGATACCTACGAGCAGTACTTC
TRBD1	TRBV6-6	TRBJ2-3	.	CASSYNLEGAADTQYF	TGTGCCAGCAGTTACAACCTAGAGGGGGCGGCAGATACGCAGTATTTT
TRBD1	TRBV12-3/TRBV12-4	TRBJ1-2	few	CASSLIWTGGDGYTF	TGTGCCAGCAGTTTAATTTGGACAGGGGGCGATGGCTACACCTTC
.	TRBV11-1	TRBJ1-2	.	CASSPTDTGFGYTF	TGTGCCAGCAGCCCCACGGATACAGGGTTTGGCTACACCTTC
.	TRBV9	TRBJ1-5	.	CASSVASDQPQHF	TGTGCCAGCAGCGTAGCTTCTGATCAGCCCCAGCATTTT
.	TRBV27	TRBJ1-5	.	CASAPGADYSNQPQHF	TGTGCCAGCGCTCCTGGGGCTGATTATAGCAATCAGCCCCAGCATTTT
.	TRBV25-1	TRBJ1-4	.	CASSEYAPRDEKLFF	TGTGCCAGCAGTGAATACGCACCCCGGGATGAAAAACTGTTTTTT
.	TRBV19	TRBJ2-3	.	CASRVQPSTDTQYF	TGTGCCAGTAGGGTGCAGCCTAGCACAGATACGCAGTATTTT
.	TRBV4-1	TRBJ1-2	.	CASSQAEVLNYGYTF	TGCGCCAGCAGCCAGGCAGAAGTACTCAACTATGGCTACACCTTC
.	TRBV4-3	TRBJ2-3	many	CASSQDRATDTQYF	TGCGCCAGCAGCCAAGATCGGGCCACGGATACGCAGTATTTT
.	TRBV29-1	TRBJ1-1	.	CSVEISLNTEAFF	TGTAGCGTTGAAATCTCCCTCAACACTGAAGCTTTCTTT
TRBD1	TRBV5-5	TRBJ2-7	few	CASSFWNIRDRHYYEQYF	TGTGCCAGCAGCTTCTGGAATATTCGGGACAGACACTACTACGAGCAGTACTTC
.	TRBV30	TRBJ1-1	few	CAWSVQTLGEAFF	TGTGCCTGGAGTGTCCAGACTCTGGGGGAAGCTTTCTTT
TRBD1	TRBV27	TRBJ1-1	.	CASSLSGTGGAEAFF	TGTGCCAGCAGTTTATCGGGGACAGGGGGGGCTGAAGCTTTCTTT
.	TRBV7-3	TRBJ1-1	.	CASSTGGTPQAEAFF	TGTGCCAGCAGCACTGGGGGCACACCCCAGGCCGAAGCTTTCTTT
.	TRBV10-3	TRBJ2-4	.	CAISEGMAGSYNEQYF	TGTGCCATCAGTGAAGGTATGGCAGGCTCCTACAATGAGCAGTACTTC
.	TRBV7-2	TRBJ2-3	.	CASSRSDTYPPDTQYF	TGTGCCAGCAGCCGCTCCGACACTTATCCCCCAGATACGCAGTATTTT
TRBD2	TRBV20-1	TRBJ2-1	.	CSASPGAGGYNEQFF	TGCAGTGCTAGTCCGGGGGCGGGGGGATACAATGAGCAGTTCTTC
.	TRBV7-6	TRBJ2-1	.	CASSLVEASEQFF	TGTGCCAGCAGCTTAGTGGAGGCGAGTGAGCAGTTCTTC